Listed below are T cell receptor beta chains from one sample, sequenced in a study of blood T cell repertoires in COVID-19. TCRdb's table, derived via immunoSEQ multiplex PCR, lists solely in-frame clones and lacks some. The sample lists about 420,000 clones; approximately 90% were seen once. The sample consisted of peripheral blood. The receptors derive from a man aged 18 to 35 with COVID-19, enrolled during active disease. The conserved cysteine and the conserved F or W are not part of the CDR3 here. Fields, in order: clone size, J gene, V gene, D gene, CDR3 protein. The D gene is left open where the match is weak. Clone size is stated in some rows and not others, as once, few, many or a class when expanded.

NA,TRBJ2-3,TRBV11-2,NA,ASSPSFAGAPDTQY
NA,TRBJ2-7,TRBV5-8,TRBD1,ASSHPNRGHYEQY
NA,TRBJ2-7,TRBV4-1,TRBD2,ASSQDRRAGAYEQY
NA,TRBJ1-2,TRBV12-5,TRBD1,ASGPDRGQGYT
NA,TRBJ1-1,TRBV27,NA,ASSLNWRSGDAEAF
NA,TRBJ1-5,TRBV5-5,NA,ASSLWPGGNQPQH
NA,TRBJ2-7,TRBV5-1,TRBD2,ASSLASSGYEQY
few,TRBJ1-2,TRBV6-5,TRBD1,ASSQGAQSYGYT
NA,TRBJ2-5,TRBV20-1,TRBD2,SASPSGEETQY
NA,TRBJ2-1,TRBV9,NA,ASSVGGPKNNEQF
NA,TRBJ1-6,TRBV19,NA,ASSTPFVSPLH
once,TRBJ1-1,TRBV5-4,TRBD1,ASRGDRGRAEAF
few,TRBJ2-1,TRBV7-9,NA,ASSLSGGNEQF
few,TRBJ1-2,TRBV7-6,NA,ASSPALGGFRADGYT
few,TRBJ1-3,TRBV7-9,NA,ATPAGDSGNTIY
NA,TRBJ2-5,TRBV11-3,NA,ASRGNRETQY
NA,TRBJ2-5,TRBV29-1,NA,SVDSGFETQY
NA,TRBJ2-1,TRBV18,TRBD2,ASSPIAGGAYNEQF
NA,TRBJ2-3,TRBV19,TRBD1,ASSIRDRGTDTQY
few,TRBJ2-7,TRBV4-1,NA,ASSQVQGSSYEQY
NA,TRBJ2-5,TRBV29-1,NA,SVEGRGQLIETQY
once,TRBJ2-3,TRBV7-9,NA,ASSQGSDTQY
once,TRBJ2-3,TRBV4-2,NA,ASSPRTGRTDTQY
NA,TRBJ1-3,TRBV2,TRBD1,ASRQGQGGGTIY
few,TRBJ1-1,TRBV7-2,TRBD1,ASTGDRGSAEAF
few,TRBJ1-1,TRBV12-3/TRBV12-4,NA,ASSYGAGEAF
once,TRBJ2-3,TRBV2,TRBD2,ASNGGGYTDTQY
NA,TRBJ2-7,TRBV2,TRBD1,ASSDLTGLSSYEQY
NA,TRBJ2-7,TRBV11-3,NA,ASSLGRGSEQY
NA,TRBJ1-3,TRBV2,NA,ASSGQGLGGNTIY
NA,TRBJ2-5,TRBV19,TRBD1,ASKDVGRTGGLETQY